A selection of T cell receptor beta chains follows, all from one sample in a study of blood T cell repertoires in COVID-19. The table came from immunoSEQ multiplex PCR; TCRdb's copy has only in-frame clones and leaves some out. Of 210,000 or so clones in the sample, 70% to 90% are singletons; the top ten hold 10% to 12%. The sequenced sample consisted of PBMCs or T cells enriched from blood (not recorded which). Receptors originate from a man younger than 45 who had recovered from COVID-19. CDR3s include the opening cysteine and the closing phenylalanine or tryptophan. A D gene is named only where the DNA matches it firmly. Size is omitted from some rows. Given values are once, few, many or a class for expanded clones.

d_gene	v_gene	abundance	j_gene	CDR3aa	CDR3nt
NA	TRBV30	NA	TRBJ1-5	CAWREKGRASQPQHF	TGTGCCTGGAGGGAAAAAGGGCGGGCATCTCAGCCCCAGCATTTT
NA	TRBV7-9	NA	TRBJ1-2	CASSLTTGGYTF	TGTGCCAGCAGCCTCACCACCGGGGGCTACACCTTC
TRBD2	TRBV9	NA	TRBJ2-3	CASSVVEGGTDTQYF	TGTGCCAGCAGCGTAGTCGAGGGAGGGACAGATACGCAGTATTTT
NA	TRBV5-1	NA	TRBJ2-2	CASSLGSIQTGELFF	TGCGCCAGCAGCTTGGGATCTATCCAAACCGGGGAGCTGTTTTTT
TRBD1	TRBV11-3	NA	TRBJ2-7	CASSLTGGHEQYF	TGTGCCAGCAGCTTGACAGGGGGCCACGAGCAGTACTTC
NA	TRBV11-2	NA	TRBJ1-1	CASSSTRAQGRTEAFF	TGTGCCAGCAGCTCCACCCGGGCACAGGGTCGCACTGAAGCTTTCTTT
NA	TRBV19	NA	TRBJ2-1	CASSIQQGTGSYNEQFF	TGTGCCAGTAGTATCCAACAGGGTACCGGCTCCTACAATGAGCAGTTCTTC
NA	TRBV6-4	NA	TRBJ1-1	CASSEDWNTEAFF	TGTGCCAGCAGTGAGGACTGGAACACTGAAGCTTTCTTT
NA	TRBV10-1	few	TRBJ2-2	CASREQGSGELFF	TGCGCCAGCAGAGAACAGGGTTCCGGGGAGCTGTTTTTT
TRBD2	TRBV7-2	NA	TRBJ2-7	CASSLSGRAHYEQYF	TGTGCCAGCAGCTTAAGCGGGAGGGCACACTACGAGCAGTACTTC
TRBD2	TRBV3-1/TRBV3-2	few	TRBJ2-1	CASRPGTSGASEQFF	TGTGCCAGCAGACCCGGGACTAGCGGAGCAAGCGAGCAGTTCTTC
NA	TRBV20-1	NA	TRBJ1-2	CSASSPNYGYTF	TGCAGTGCTAGTAGCCCCAACTATGGCTACACCTTC
NA	TRBV5-4	NA	TRBJ1-1	CASSLGGGNMNTEAFF	TGTGCCAGCAGCCTCGGGGGAGGGAACATGAACACTGAAGCTTTCTTT
TRBD1	TRBV11-2	NA	TRBJ2-2	CASRSRDRGNTGELFF	TGTGCCAGCCGCAGTCGGGACAGGGGGAACACCGGGGAGCTGTTTTTT
TRBD1	TRBV5-5	NA	TRBJ2-1	CASSTGQGIDEQFF	TGTGCCAGCAGCACCGGACAGGGAATCGATGAGCAGTTCTTC
TRBD2	TRBV5-1	NA	TRBJ2-1	CASSLFGTSANEQFF	TGCGCCAGCAGCTTGTTCGGGACTAGCGCCAATGAGCAGTTCTTC
TRBD2	TRBV5-1	NA	TRBJ2-7	CASSPSGSSYEQYF	TGCGCCAGCAGCCCTAGCGGGAGTTCCTACGAGCAGTACTTC
NA	TRBV14	NA	TRBJ1-6	CASSLLVGRDNSPLHF	TGTGCCAGCAGCCTCCTGGTGGGGCGCGATAATTCACCCCTCCACTTT
TRBD2	TRBV5-1	NA	TRBJ2-1	CASRSDSGTGQFF	TGCGCCAGCAGATCTGATAGCGGGACCGGGCAGTTCTTC
TRBD1	TRBV29-1	NA	TRBJ1-2	CSAMTGVDYGYTF	TGCAGCGCAATGACAGGGGTGGACTATGGCTACACCTTC
NA	TRBV10-3	NA	TRBJ1-3	CAISAQSSGNTIYF	TGTGCCATCAGTGCACAGAGCTCTGGAAACACCATATATTTT
NA	TRBV5-1	few	TRBJ1-5	CASSLTNRENQPQHF	TGCGCCAGCAGCTTGACTAACAGGGAGAATCAGCCCCAGCATTTT
NA	TRBV4-3	once	TRBJ1-5	CASSPDRFQPQHF	TGCGCCAGCAGCCCCGACAGGTTCCAGCCCCAGCATTTT
NA	TRBV6-1	NA	TRBJ1-2	CASSEETRVYGYTF	TGTGCCAGCAGTGAAGAAACCAGGGTGTATGGCTACACCTTC
NA	TRBV4-3	NA	TRBJ2-7	CASSQDFASGVSYEQYF	TGCGCCAGCAGCCAAGATTTTGCTTCCGGGGTCTCCTACGAGCAGTACTTC
TRBD1	TRBV19	NA	TRBJ1-3	CASSILGQGAGNTIYF	TGTGCCAGTAGTATACTCGGACAGGGGGCTGGAAACACCATATATTTT
TRBD2	TRBV9	NA	TRBJ2-7	CASSVMTSGKNEQYF	TGTGCCAGCAGCGTGATGACTAGCGGAAAGAACGAGCAGTACTTC
NA	TRBV2	NA	TRBJ2-1	CASSEVWSGYIEQFF	TGTGCCAGCAGTGAAGTTTGGTCAGGGTATATTGAGCAGTTCTTC
NA	TRBV2	NA	TRBJ1-1	CASKGREDTEAFF	TGTGCCAGCAAGGGAAGGGAGGACACTGAAGCTTTCTTT
NA	TRBV10-3	NA	TRBJ1-1	CASRLEVEAFF	TGTGCCAGCCGGTTGGAGGTGGAAGCTTTCTTT
TRBD2	TRBV27	NA	TRBJ2-7	CASSFRGLPPYEQYF	TGTGCCAGCAGTTTCCGGGGACTACCTCCCTACGAGCAGTACTTC
TRBD1	TRBV7-8	once	TRBJ1-6	CASSLKTGGGNSPLHF	TGTGCCAGCAGCCTTAAGACAGGGGGCGGTAATTCACCCCTCCACTTT
NA	TRBV28	few	TRBJ1-1	CASSSGMNTEAFF	TGTGCCAGCAGTTCAGGGATGAACACTGAAGCTTTCTTT
NA	TRBV7-2	NA	TRBJ2-1	CASSLVTGLGYNEQFF	TGTGCCAGCAGCTTAGTGACAGGTTTGGGGTACAATGAGCAGTTCTTC
NA	TRBV10-3	NA	TRBJ2-7	CAISDFLGANEQYF	TGTGCCATCAGTGACTTCCTGGGGGCAAACGAGCAGTACTTC
NA	TRBV6-4	NA	TRBJ2-2	CASSDSSWRWNTGELFF	TGTGCCAGCAGTGACTCGAGTTGGCGGTGGAACACCGGGGAGCTGTTTTTT
NA	TRBV20-1	NA	TRBJ2-7	CSAIGQYEQYF	TGCAGTGCTATCGGACAGTACGAGCAGTACTTC
TRBD2	TRBV5-1	NA	TRBJ2-1	CASSLGLAVDEQFF	TGCGCCAGCAGTTTGGGACTAGCGGTCGATGAGCAGTTCTTC
TRBD1	TRBV7-2	NA	TRBJ2-7	CASSLAPDRVGQYF	TGTGCCAGCAGCTTAGCCCCTGACAGGGTAGGGCAGTACTTC
TRBD2	TRBV27	NA	TRBJ2-5	CASARFSGRETQYF	TGTGCCAGCGCCCGGTTTAGCGGGAGGGAGACCCAGTACTTC
NA	TRBV5-1	NA	TRBJ2-3	CASSLAGDTQYF	TGCGCCAGCAGCTTAGCGGGAGATACGCAGTATTTT
NA	TRBV24-1	NA	TRBJ2-1	CATSDVRGEGYNEQFF	TGTGCCACCAGTGACGTGAGGGGGGAGGGGTACAATGAGCAGTTCTTC
NA	TRBV3-1/TRBV3-2	NA	TRBJ2-5	CASSANGQFQETQYF	TGTGCCAGCAGCGCAAACGGACAGTTTCAAGAGACCCAGTACTTC
TRBD1	TRBV27	NA	TRBJ1-5	CATGGQNQPQHF	TGTGCCACAGGGGGTCAAAATCAGCCCCAGCATTTT
NA	TRBV16	NA	TRBJ1-3	CASSRTDAGNTIYF	TGTGCCAGCAGCCGAACAGATGCTGGAAACACCATATATTTT
NA	TRBV5-4	NA	TRBJ1-1	CASSSSERQEAFF	TGTGCCAGCAGCTCATCGGAACGACAGGAAGCTTTCTTT
TRBD1	TRBV14	NA	TRBJ2-3	CASSLRTGIHPSTDTQYF	TGTGCCAGCAGCCTTAGGACAGGGATTCACCCTAGCACAGATACGCAGTATTTT
NA	TRBV3-1/TRBV3-2	NA	TRBJ1-1	CASSQDRDKEAFF	TGTGCCAGCAGCCAAGATCGGGACAAGGAAGCTTTCTTT
TRBD1	TRBV10-1	NA	TRBJ2-1	CASTSSGTGDGNEQFF	TGCGCCAGCACATCCTCCGGGACAGGGGATGGAAATGAGCAGTTCTTC
NA	TRBV5-6	NA	TRBJ2-7	CASSKYEGRYEQYF	TGTGCCAGCAGCAAGTACGAGGGAAGGTACGAGCAGTACTTC
TRBD1	TRBV29-1	NA	TRBJ1-2	CSVGQGDPGYTF	TGCAGCGTTGGACAGGGAGACCCAGGCTACACCTTC
TRBD2	TRBV4-2	NA	TRBJ2-1	CASSQVNGGADEQFF	TGTGCCAGCAGCCAAGTTAACGGGGGGGCCGATGAGCAGTTCTTC
NA	TRBV7-9	NA	TRBJ1-1	CASSFGGNTEAFF	TGTGCCAGCAGCTTCGGAGGGAACACTGAAGCTTTCTTT
NA	TRBV4-2	once	TRBJ1-6	CASSQSGGSYNSPLHF	TGTGCCAGCAGCCAATCGGGGGGTAGCTATAATTCACCCCTCCACTTT